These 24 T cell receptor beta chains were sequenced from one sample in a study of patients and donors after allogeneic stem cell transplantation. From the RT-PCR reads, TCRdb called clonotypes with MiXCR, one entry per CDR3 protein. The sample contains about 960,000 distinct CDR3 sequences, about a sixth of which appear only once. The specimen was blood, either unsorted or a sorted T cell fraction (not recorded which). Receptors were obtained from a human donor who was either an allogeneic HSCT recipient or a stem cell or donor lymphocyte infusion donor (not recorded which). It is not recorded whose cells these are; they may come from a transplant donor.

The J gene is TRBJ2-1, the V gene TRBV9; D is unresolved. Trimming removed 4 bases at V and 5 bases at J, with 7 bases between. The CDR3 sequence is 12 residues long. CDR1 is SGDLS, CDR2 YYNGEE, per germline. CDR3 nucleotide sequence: TGTGCCAGCAGCCCCCACCACAATGAGCAGTTCTTC. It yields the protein CASSPHHNEQFF. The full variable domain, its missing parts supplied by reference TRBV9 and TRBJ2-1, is DSGVTQTPKHLITATGQRVTLRCSPRSGDLSVYWYQQSLDQGLQFLIQYYNGEERAKGNILERFSAQQFPDLHSELNLSSLELGDSALYFCASSPHHNEQFFGPGTRLTVL.

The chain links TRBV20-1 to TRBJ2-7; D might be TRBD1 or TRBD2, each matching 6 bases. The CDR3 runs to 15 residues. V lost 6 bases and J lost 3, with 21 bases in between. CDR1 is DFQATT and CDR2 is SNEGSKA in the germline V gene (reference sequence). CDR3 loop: CSASHPEGGNYEQYF. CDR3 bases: TGCAGTGCAAGTCACCCCGAGGGGGGCAACTACGAGCAGTACTTC.

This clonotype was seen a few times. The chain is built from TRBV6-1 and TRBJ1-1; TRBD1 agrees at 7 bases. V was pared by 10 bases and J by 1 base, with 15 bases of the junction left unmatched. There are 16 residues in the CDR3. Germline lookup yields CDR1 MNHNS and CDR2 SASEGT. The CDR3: CAIRQGGDLRNTEAFF. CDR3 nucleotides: TGTGCCATTCGTCAGGGGGGGGACCTAAGGAACACTGAAGCTTTCTTT.

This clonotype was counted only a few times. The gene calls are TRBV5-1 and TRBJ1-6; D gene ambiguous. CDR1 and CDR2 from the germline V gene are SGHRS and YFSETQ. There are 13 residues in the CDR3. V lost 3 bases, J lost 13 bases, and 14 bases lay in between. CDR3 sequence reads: CASSSPGQVPLHF. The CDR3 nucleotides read TGCGCCAGCAGCTCACCGGGCCAGGTTCCCCTCCACTTT.

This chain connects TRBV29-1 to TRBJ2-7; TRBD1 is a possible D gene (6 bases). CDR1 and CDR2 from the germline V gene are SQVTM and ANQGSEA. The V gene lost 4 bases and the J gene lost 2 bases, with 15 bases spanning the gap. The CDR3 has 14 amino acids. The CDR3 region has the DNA TGCAGCGTTGTAACAGGGAAGGAACCCTACGAGCAGTACTTC. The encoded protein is CSVVTGKEPYEQYF.

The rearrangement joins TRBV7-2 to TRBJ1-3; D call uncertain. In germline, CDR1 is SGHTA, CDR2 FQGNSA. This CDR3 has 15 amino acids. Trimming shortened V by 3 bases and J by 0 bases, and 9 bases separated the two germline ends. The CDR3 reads CASSFLQNSGNTIYF. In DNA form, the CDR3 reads TGTGCCAGCAGCTTCCTACAGAACTCTGGAAACACCATATATTTT.

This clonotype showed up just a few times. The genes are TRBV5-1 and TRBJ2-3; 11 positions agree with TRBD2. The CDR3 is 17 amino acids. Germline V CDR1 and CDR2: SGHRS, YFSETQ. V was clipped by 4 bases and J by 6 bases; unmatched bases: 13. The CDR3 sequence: CASSPGERLAGYDTQYF. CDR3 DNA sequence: TGCGCCAGCAGCCCTGGGGAGAGACTAGCGGGATATGATACGCAGTATTTT.

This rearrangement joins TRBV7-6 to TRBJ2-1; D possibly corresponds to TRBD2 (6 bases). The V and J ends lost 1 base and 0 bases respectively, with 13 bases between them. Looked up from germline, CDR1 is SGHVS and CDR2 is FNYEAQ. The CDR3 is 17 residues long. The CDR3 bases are TGTGCCAGCAGCTTAGTGGGGGACTCCAGCTCCTACAATGAGCAGTTCTTC. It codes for CASSLVGDSSSYNEQFF.

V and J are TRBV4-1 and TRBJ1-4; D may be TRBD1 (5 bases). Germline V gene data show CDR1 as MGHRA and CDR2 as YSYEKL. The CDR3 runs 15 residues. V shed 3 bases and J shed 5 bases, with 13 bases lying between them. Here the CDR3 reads CASSQSGTPNEKLFF. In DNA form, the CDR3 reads TGCGCCAGCAGCCAGAGTGGGACGCCGAATGAAAAACTGTTTTTT.

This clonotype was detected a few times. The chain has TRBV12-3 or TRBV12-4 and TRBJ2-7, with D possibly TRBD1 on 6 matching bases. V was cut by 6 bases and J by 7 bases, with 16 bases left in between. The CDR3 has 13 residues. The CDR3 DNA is TGTGCCAGCAGCTGGGGACACCCCGTTGAGCAGTACTTC. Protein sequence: CASSWGHPVEQYF.

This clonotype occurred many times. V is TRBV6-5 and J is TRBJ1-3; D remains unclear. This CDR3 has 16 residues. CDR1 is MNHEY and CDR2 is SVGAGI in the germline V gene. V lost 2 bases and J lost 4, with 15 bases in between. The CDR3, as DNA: TGTGCCAGCAGTTACAACGACGGGGTTGCCGGAAACACCATATATTTT. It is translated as CASSYNDGVAGNTIYF.

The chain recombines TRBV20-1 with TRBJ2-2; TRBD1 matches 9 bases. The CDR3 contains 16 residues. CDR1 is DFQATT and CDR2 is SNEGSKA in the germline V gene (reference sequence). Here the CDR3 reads CSVPGQGPRGFGELFF. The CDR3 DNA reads TGCAGCGTCCCGGGACAGGGCCCGAGGGGCTTCGGGGAGCTGTTTTTT.

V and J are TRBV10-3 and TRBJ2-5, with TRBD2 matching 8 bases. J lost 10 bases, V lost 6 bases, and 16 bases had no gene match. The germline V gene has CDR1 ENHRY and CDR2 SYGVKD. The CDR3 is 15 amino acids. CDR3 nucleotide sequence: TGTGCCATCAGCGATGCGAGGCGGGGGGATAACCGCCAGTACTTC. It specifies CAISDARRGDNRQYF.

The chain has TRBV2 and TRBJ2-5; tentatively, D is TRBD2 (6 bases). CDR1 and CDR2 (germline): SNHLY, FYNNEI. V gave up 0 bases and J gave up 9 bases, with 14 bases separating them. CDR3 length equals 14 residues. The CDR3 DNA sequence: TGTGCCAGCAGTGAAGCGGGGACCATAGCGGCCCAGTACTTC. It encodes CASSEAGTIAAQYF.

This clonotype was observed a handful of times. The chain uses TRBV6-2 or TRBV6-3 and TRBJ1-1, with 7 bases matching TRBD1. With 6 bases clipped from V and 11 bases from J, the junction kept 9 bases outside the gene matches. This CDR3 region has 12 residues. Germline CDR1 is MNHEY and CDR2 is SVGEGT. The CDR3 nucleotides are TGTGCCAGCAGGACAGGGTTGACCGGCGCTTTCTTT. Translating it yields CASRTGLTGAFF.

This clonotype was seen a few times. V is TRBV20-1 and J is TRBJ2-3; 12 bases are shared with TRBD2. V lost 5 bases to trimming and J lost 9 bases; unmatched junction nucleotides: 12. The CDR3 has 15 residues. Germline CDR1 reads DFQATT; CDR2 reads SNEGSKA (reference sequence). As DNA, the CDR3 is TGCAGTGCTGACGAACTAGCGGGGGGAAAAATCACGCAGTATTTT. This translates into CSADELAGGKITQYF.

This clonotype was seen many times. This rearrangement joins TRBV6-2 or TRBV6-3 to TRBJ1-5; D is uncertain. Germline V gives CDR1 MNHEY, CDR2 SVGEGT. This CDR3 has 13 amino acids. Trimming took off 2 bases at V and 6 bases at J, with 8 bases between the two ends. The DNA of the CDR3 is TGTGCCAGCAGTTACGGCGGCGGTCAGCCCCAGCATTTT. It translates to CASSYGGGQPQHF.

The DNA of the CDR3 is TGTGCCAGCAGTTTGAGTCACTCTGGAAACACCATATATTTT. Protein: CASSLSHSGNTIYF. The gene calls are TRBV12-3 or TRBV12-4 and TRBJ1-3; D is undetermined. This CDR3 region has 14 residues. V lost 3 bases, J lost 0 bases, and 6 bases lay in between.

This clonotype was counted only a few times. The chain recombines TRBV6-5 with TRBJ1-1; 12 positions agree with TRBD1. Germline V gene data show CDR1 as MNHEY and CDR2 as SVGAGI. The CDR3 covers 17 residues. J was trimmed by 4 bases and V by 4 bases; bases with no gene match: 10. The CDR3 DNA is TGTGCCAGCAGTTCAGGGGGACAGGGGGCGGGAAGCACTGAAGCTTTCTTT. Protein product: CASSSGGQGAGSTEAFF.

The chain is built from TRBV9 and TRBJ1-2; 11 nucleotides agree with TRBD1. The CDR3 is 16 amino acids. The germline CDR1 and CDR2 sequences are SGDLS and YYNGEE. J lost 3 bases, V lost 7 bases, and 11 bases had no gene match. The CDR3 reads CASSVRGDRGDYGYTF. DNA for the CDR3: TGTGCCAGCTCCGTCAGGGGGGACAGGGGGGACTATGGCTACACCTTC.

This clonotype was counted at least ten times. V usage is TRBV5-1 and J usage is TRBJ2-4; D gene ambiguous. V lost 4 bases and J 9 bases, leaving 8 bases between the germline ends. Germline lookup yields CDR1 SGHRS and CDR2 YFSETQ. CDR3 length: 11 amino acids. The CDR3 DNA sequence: TGCGCCAGCAGCCTCGAAGGCATTCAGTACTTC. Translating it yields CASSLEGIQYF. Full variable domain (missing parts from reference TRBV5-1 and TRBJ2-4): KAGVTQTPRYLIKTRGQQVTLSCSPISGHRSVSWYQQTPGQGLQFLFEYFSETQRNKGNFPGRFSGRQFSNSRSEMNVSTLELGDSALYLCASSLEGIQYFGAGTRLSVL.

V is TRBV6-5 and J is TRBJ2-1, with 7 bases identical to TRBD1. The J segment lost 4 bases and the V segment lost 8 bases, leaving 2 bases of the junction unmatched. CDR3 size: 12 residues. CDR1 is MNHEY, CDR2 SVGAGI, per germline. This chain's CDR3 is CASGRGYNEQFF. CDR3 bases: TGTGCCAGCGGCAGGGGGTACAATGAGCAGTTCTTC.

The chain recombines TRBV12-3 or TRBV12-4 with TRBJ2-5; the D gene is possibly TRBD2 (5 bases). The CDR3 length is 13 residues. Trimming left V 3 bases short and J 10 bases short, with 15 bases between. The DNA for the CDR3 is TGTGCCAGCAGTTTTGATCCCCTCCGGGGCCAGTACTTC. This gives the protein CASSFDPLRGQYF.

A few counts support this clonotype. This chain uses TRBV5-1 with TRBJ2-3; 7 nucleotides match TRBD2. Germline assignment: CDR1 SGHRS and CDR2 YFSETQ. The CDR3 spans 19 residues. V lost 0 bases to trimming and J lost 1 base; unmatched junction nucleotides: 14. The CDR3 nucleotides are TGCGCCAGCAGCTTGGAGGGGCTAGCGGATCACCGTCGCACAGATACGCAGTATTTT. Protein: CASSLEGLADHRRTDTQYF.